These 5 T cell receptor beta chains came from one sample sequenced in a study of T-cell reconstitution after alpha-beta-depleted transplantation in children. A library of TCRbeta sequences, prepared with unique molecular identifiers, was generated. TCRdb analysed the PCR reads with MiXCR anew, one entry per CDR3 protein. The sample contains hundreds of thousands of distinct CDR3 sequences, 15% to 20% of which appear only once. The specimen was PBMCs, mostly from graft donor cells, collected 360 days after TCRalphabeta/CD19-depleted stem cell transplant. The receptors were sampled from a male patient aged 2 to 10 who had a stem cell transplant for acute lymphoblastic leukemia, so the T cells may come from the graft donor.

This clonotype occurred many times. The chain uses TRBV29-1 and TRBJ1-1, with 8 nucleotides matching TRBD1. CDR3 length: 12 amino acids. Per the germline V gene, CDR1 is SQVTM and CDR2 is ANQGSEA. J gave up 12 bases and V 4 bases, and 10 bases lay outside the gene matches. The CDR3 DNA reads TGCAGCGTTGTGGTCTGGACAGGGAAAACTTTCTTT. Its translation: CSVVVWTGKTFF. Looking up the rest from reference TRBV29-1 and TRBJ1-1 gives the full variable domain: SAVISQKPSRDICQRGTSLTIQCQVDSQVTMMFWYRQQPGQSLTLIATANQGSEATYESGFVIDKFPISRPNLTFSTLTVSNMSPEDSSIYLCSVVVWTGKTFFGQGTRLTVV.

The CDR3 region is CASSFLAGGESIGEQFF. The CDR3 DNA reads TGCGCCAGCAGCTTCCTGGCAGGTGGGGAATCCATAGGGGAGCAGTTCTTC. The chain combines TRBV5-1 with TRBJ2-1; D unclear. The germline V and J ends were trimmed by 2 bases and 10 bases, with 25 bases remaining between them. The CDR3 is 17 residues long. Germline V gives CDR1 SGHRS, CDR2 YFSETQ.

This rearrangement joins TRBV7-6 to TRBJ2-4; tentative D call: TRBD2 (7 bases). The V end lost 1 base, the J end lost 2 bases, and 18 bases lay between the germline ends. This CDR3 comprises 18 residues. Looked up from germline, CDR1 is SGHVS and CDR2 is FNYEAQ. In nucleotides, the CDR3 is TGTGCCAGCAGCTTAGGGGGGGCTAGCGGAACAACCAAAAACATTCAGTACTTC. It specifies CASSLGGASGTTKNIQYF. Variable domain in full (rest from reference TRBV7-6 and TRBJ2-4): GAGVSQSPRYKVTKRGQDVALRCDPISGHVSLYWYRQALGQGPEFLTYFNYEAQQDKSGLPNDRFSAERPEGSISTLTIQRTEQRDSAMYRCASSLGGASGTTKNIQYFGAGTRLSVL.

This clonotype was observed a few times. The rearrangement links TRBV6-5 to TRBJ2-7, with TRBD1 matching 7 bases. Germline V CDR1 and CDR2: MNHEY, SVGAGI. V lost 2 bases, J lost 2 bases, and 18 bases stayed unmatched. The CDR3 covers 19 residues. The CDR3, as DNA: TGTGCCAGCAGTTACCGGACAGGACCATATTCATCCTACCCCTACGAGCAGTACTTC. Translation: CASSYRTGPYSSYPYEQYF.

This clonotype was seen only a few times. The chain has TRBV28 and TRBJ2-2; D possibly corresponds to TRBD2 (5 bases). The CDR3 is 15 residues long. The germline V gene has CDR1 MDHEN and CDR2 SYDVKM. The V end lost 1 base, the J end lost 7 bases, and 13 bases lay between the germline ends. The CDR3 nucleotides are TGTGCCAGCAGTTTATATTCGGGGTTTGGCGGGGAGCTGTTTTTT. Its translation: CASSLYSGFGGELFF.